The clone carrying this TCR beta chain occurred many times. Its antigen remains unknown. Germline values: CDR1 MNHEY, CDR2 SMNVEV (reference sequence). The V and J ends lost 6 bases and 12 bases respectively, with 21 bases between them. This CDR3 contains 14 residues. The data originate from a study of blood T cells in healthy people across ages. The study, taken as a whole, reports: The percentage of naive T cells correlated strongly with TCR beta diversity.

A minimum of 5.5 micrograms of total RNA was extracted per sample. Combining a sample-barcoded 5' primer with a J-beta primer mix, a second PCR ran for about 7 to 11 cycles. TCRdb reanalysed the 5' RACE reads using MiXCR and keeps one entry per CDR3 protein. This table has hundreds of thousands of distinct CDR3 sequences, around 50% appearing once. The J gene is TRBJ2-1, the V gene TRBV27; possibly TRBD1 for D (6 bases). The sample was blood. This receptor was obtained from a woman of 80 years or more in good health. The CDR3 sequence: CASSRQASGGVQFF. CDR3 nucleotides: TGTGCCAGCAGCAGACAGGCGAGTGGGGGTGTGCAGTTCTTC.